The clone carrying this T cell receptor beta chain has just a few counts. The sample is drawn from a study of early T cells in non-severe SARS-CoV-2 infection. Per germline, CDR1 SGHNT and CDR2 YYREEE (reference sequence). J gave up 5 bases and V 4 bases, and 8 bases lay outside the gene matches. This CDR3 comprises 14 residues. TCRdb reanalysed the 5' RACE reads using MiXCR and keeps one entry per CDR3 protein. The sample carries roughly 64,000 distinct CDR3 sequences, roughly 9% recorded once. The V and J genes are TRBV5-4 and TRBJ1-1, with 7 bases matching TRBD1. The source was whole blood, collected at baseline. The receptor's source is an adult who was a healthcare worker with PCR-confirmed SARS-CoV-2 infection or an uninfected control (not recorded which). This CDR3 is CASSRQGVRTEAFF. CDR3 DNA: TGTGCCAGCAGCAGACAGGGAGTGAGGACTGAAGCTTTCTTT.